One and the same sample provided the 12 T cell receptor beta chains below, sequenced in a study of beta chain features in type 1 diabetes. Regarding the study as a whole: Shorter TCRB CDR3s, moderately but significantly so, marked every one of the four CD4+ subsets in Type 1 diabetes patients.

Of the isolated RNA, all was reverse transcribed, and so the sequenced material was expressed TCRB transcripts. Sequenced by immunoSEQ multiplex PCR; TCRdb stores in-frame clones only, minus some. Found here are under 300,000 clones, about 24% of them singletons; the top ten hold roughly 0.011%. Their antigens remain unidentified. Sequencing used naive CD4+ T cells from blood. These TCRs come from a woman aged 25 to 39 with type 1 diabetes.

This clone was counted between two and nine times. The rearrangement uses TRBV7-2 and TRBJ1-5, with 7 positions matching TRBD1. V dropped 8 bases and J dropped 3; count of bases not matched to a gene: 7. This CDR3 spans 14 amino acids. Germline V gives CDR1 SGHTA, CDR2 FQGNSA. CDR3: CASSLGTVNQPQHF. The CDR3 DNA follows: TGTGCCAGCTCACTCGGGACAGTCAATCAGCCCCAGCATTTT.

V and J are TRBV18 and TRBJ2-5; TRBD1 matches 7 bases. Germline trimming cut 1 base from V and 1 base from J; bases unmatched to any gene: 3. The CDR3 has 15 amino acids. Germline loops: CDR1 KGHSH, CDR2 LQKENI. CDR3 nucleotide sequence: TGTGCCAGCTCACCACAGGGGGCGTTCCAAGAGACCCAGTACTTC. Translation gives CASSPQGAFQETQYF.

The rearrangement links TRBV13 to TRBJ2-3, with TRBD2 as a possible D gene (5 bases). CDR1 is PRHDT, CDR2 FYEKMQ, per germline (reference sequence). The CDR3 has 14 residues. Trimming removed 6 bases from V and 0 bases from J, with 10 bases in between. This CDR3 reads CASSHRGSTDTQYF. CDR3 bases: TGTGCCAGCAGTCATCGGGGAAGCACAGATACGCAGTATTTT.

This clone appeared many times. The chain carries TRBV14 and TRBJ2-3; D remains ambiguous. This CDR3 is 14 amino acids long. Germline-derived CDR1 and CDR2 are SGHDN and FVKESK. Between the trimmed V and J ends, which lost 4 bases and 6 bases, there was a span of 14 bases. This chain's CDR3 is CASSPLAAPDTQYF. The DNA of the CDR3 is TGTGCCAGCAGCCCTCTGGCGGCTCCGGATACGCAGTATTTT.

This chain links TRBV29-1 with TRBJ2-3; 9 nucleotides agree with TRBD2. Unmatched junction bases numbered 8, after V lost 7 bases and J lost 3 bases. Germline V gene sequence: CDR1 SQVTM, CDR2 ANQGSEA. This CDR3 has 14 residues. CDR3 protein: CSGRTSARTDTQYF. The CDR3 region has the DNA TGCAGCGGGCGGACTAGCGCACGGACAGATACGCAGTATTTT.

This clone has a handful of counts. The CDR3 loop reads CASSRTGTNNEQFF. The CDR3 DNA sequence: TGTGCCAGTAGTAGGACGGGAACCAACAATGAGCAGTTCTTC. The chain carries TRBV19 and TRBJ2-1; D perhaps matches TRBD2 (5 bases). V dropped 4 bases and J dropped 5 bases, with 12 bases sitting between them. Germline V lookup: CDR1 LNHDA, CDR2 SQIVND (reference sequence). The CDR3 contains 14 residues.

The genes are TRBV2 and TRBJ2-5, with D possibly matching TRBD2 (6 bases). With 4 bases removed from V and 3 bases from J, the gap between germline ends came to 12 bases. Germline values: CDR1 SNHLY, CDR2 FYNNEI. This CDR3 is 14 amino acids long. The DNA for the CDR3 is TGTGCCAGCAGTGGGGTAGCGGCTAAAGAGACCCAGTACTTC. This sequence encodes CASSGVAAKETQYF.

The sample holds a few counts of this clone. J is TRBJ1-5 and V is TRBV7-8; 9 nucleotides line up with TRBD1. V shed 1 base and J 5 bases; nucleotides not matched to a gene: 12. The germline V gene encodes CDR1 SGHVS and CDR2 FQNEAQ. There are 18 residues in the CDR3. DNA of the CDR3: TGTGCCAGCAGCTTAGTGGGACCCGGGACAGGGAGTTATCAGCCCCAGCATTTT. Translated: CASSLVGPGTGSYQPQHF.

The rearrangement links TRBV7-2 to TRBJ1-2, with a possible D match to TRBD1 (6 bases). From germline, CDR1 is SGHTA and CDR2 FQGNSA. Trimming removed 7 bases at V and 1 base at J, with 13 bases between. The CDR3 consists of 14 residues. The CDR3 loop is CASTQDRSNYGYTF. The CDR3, as DNA: TGTGCCAGCACCCAGGACAGAAGTAACTATGGCTACACCTTC.

This chain connects TRBV27 to TRBJ2-4; D gene unclear. The V gene's germline CDR1 is MNHEY and CDR2 SMNVEV (reference sequence). This CDR3 has 16 amino acids. Trimming removed 0 bases from V and 0 bases from J, with 9 bases in between. The CDR3 coding sequence is TGTGCCAGCAGTTTATCGCAGTATTCAGCCAAAAACATTCAGTACTTC. As protein: CASSLSQYSAKNIQYF.

This clone occurred a few times. V is TRBV5-1 and J is TRBJ2-3; the D gene is possibly TRBD2 (5 bases). The CDR3 runs to 16 residues. The germline CDR1 and CDR2 sequences are SGHRS and YFSETQ. Between the trimmed V and J ends, which lost 0 bases and 2 bases, there was a span of 13 bases. The chain's CDR3 is CASSLVGGPPTDTQYF. The CDR3 nucleotides are TGCGCCAGCAGCTTGGTCGGAGGTCCTCCCACAGATACGCAGTATTTT.

The chain joins TRBV4-1 to TRBJ1-2; D not certain. V lost 0 bases and J 0 bases, leaving 8 bases between the germline ends. Germline lookup yields CDR1 MGHRA and CDR2 YSYEKL. This CDR3 is 15 amino acids long. The chain's CDR3 is CASSQEVLTNYGYTF. CDR3 DNA: TGCGCCAGCAGCCAAGAGGTACTAACTAACTATGGCTACACCTTC.